The present T cell receptor (beta chain) was sequenced within a study of blood T cell repertoires in COVID-19. This clone appeared a single time. Living in about two dozen US areas, the participants were between about 18 and 95 years of age. Cohorts were determined from participant-reported clinical history. V trimming: 5 bases; J trimming: 1 base; junction bases outside the gene matches: 4. This CDR3 is built from 14 residues. Germline V lookup: CDR1 MDHEN, CDR2 SYDVKM. Clones were read by immunoSEQ multiplex PCR, and TCRdb kept only the in-frame ones, dropping some. The sample consists of 250,000 or so clones, about 87% of them appearing once.

This TCR was recovered from a woman aged 25 to 45 with acute COVID-19. The sample taken for sequencing was PBMCs or T cells enriched from blood (not recorded which). The V and J genes are TRBV28 and TRBJ1-2, with 7 positions matching TRBD1. Here the CDR3 DNA reads TGTGCCAGCAGTCCCGGGACAGTTAACTATGGCTACACCTTC. It yields the protein CASSPGTVNYGYTF.